This TCR beta chain was recovered during a study of regulatory T cells in long-lasting Graves disease. Study-wide results and limits: Newly diagnosed disease favored TRBV20-1 and TRBJ2-1 over persistent disease. It was peripheral blood alone, not thyroid tissue, that was studied.

This CDR3 is 16 amino acids long. The germline gives CDR1 DFQATT, CDR2 SNEGSKA (reference sequence). The junction had 8 bases not matched to a gene; V was cut back by 0 bases and J by 3 bases. Indicated time point: newly diagnosed GD, antithyroid drugs for less than 3 months. PBMCs were the source of the RNA used for TCR sequencing. This clonotype was counted ten times or more. Its antigen is as yet unknown. For TCR beta, libraries came from iRepertoire HTBI primers and Arm-PCR of CDR3 regions. One entry per CDR3 protein results from TCRdb running MiXCR on the multiplex PCR reads. Of 350,000 to 550,000 distinct CDR3 sequences detected, just under 15% appear once; the ten largest clones hold about a sixth. Separately, the same data were catalogued under a study of T cells in Graves' hyperthyroidism and ophthalmopathy. From that paper: Clinical symptoms, serum thyroxine, TRAb, thyroid ultrasound and orbital computed tomography established diagnosis.

Sequenced here: peripheral blood mononuclear cells (PBMCs), sampled at new diagnosis, from a patient treated with antithyroid drugs. V is TRBV20-1 and J is TRBJ2-1, with 7 bases fitting TRBD2. This sequence originates from a woman in her 30s with Graves disease. The CDR3: CSARETSRGDYNEQFF. The CDR3 nucleotides are TGCAGTGCTAGAGAGACTAGCCGGGGGGACTACAATGAGCAGTTCTTC.